These T cell receptor beta chains were read from a single sample in a study of T-cell memory formation after mild COVID-19. Each CDR3 protein is one row after TCRdb ran MiXCR on the 5' RACE reads. The data show roughly 250,000 distinct CDR3 sequences, less than 20% seen once. Sequencing was performed on PBMCs or a T cell subset sorted from them (not recorded which). These receptors were obtained from a man aged 18 to 30 who had mild COVID-19 (a few samples of this study predate the infection). Cell type and time point are not known. The CDR3 runs from the conserved cysteine through the conserved F or W. Each record gives: V gene, clone size, CDR3 length, D gene, J gene, CDR3 DNA, CDR3 protein. A D gene is named only where the DNA matches it firmly. Part of the rows lack a size; the others show once, few, many or a class for expanded clones.

TRBV29-1	few	15	NA	TRBJ1-1	TGCAGCGCTGGGGGGACATCCGGGATGAACACTGAAGCTTTCTTT	CSAGGTSGMNTEAFF
TRBV6-1	few	14	NA	TRBJ1-1	TGTGCCGGGCGTCGCGGGGAGCTGAACACTGAAGCTTTCTTT	CAGRRGELNTEAFF
TRBV12-3/TRBV12-4	few	13	NA	TRBJ2-5	TGTGCCAGCAGTTTAAACGGTCAAGAGACCCAGTACTTC	CASSLNGQETQYF
TRBV6-6	many	16	TRBD1	TRBJ1-2	TGTGCCAGCTCAAGGCAAACCGGGACAGGGGTGCGTGGCTACACCTTC	CASSRQTGTGVRGYTF
TRBV10-3	NA	13	NA	TRBJ1-6	TGTGCCAGCGCGCCGGCTCCTAATTCACCCCTCCACTTT	CASAPAPNSPLHF
TRBV29-1	few	13	NA	TRBJ2-5	TGCAGCGCGGGTGGGGGCCCGCAAGAGACCCAGTACTTC	CSAGGGPQETQYF
TRBV7-2	many	16	TRBD2	TRBJ2-1	TGTGCCAGCAGCCAAGCGGGGTATGGGAGAGGGAGTGAGCAGTTCTTC	CASSQAGYGRGSEQFF
TRBV29-1	NA	15	TRBD1	TRBJ1-2	TGCAGCGTTGAAGAGTTTGCAGGGGGCCCCTATGGCTACACCTTC	CSVEEFAGGPYGYTF
TRBV7-6	NA	14	NA	TRBJ2-5	TGTGCCAGCAGCTTAGAGAAGAACGTCGGGACCCAGTACTTC	CASSLEKNVGTQYF
TRBV2	NA	15	NA	TRBJ2-3	TGTGCCAGCAAAGGGGCAGACACTAGCACAGATACGCAGTATTTT	CASKGADTSTDTQYF
TRBV5-1	NA	11	NA	TRBJ1-2	TGCGCCAGCAGCGAGGGGTTTGGCTACACCTTC	CASSEGFGYTF
TRBV5-6	few	13	NA	TRBJ2-3	TGTGCCAGCAGCTGGGGGAGCACAGATACGCAGTATTTT	CASSWGSTDTQYF
TRBV19	few	13	NA	TRBJ2-2	TGTGCCAGTAATCTAGCCTACACCGGGGAGCTGTTTTTT	CASNLAYTGELFF
TRBV20-1	few	15	NA	TRBJ1-1	TGCAGTGCTAGAGATCCGGCGGGGGAGGGGACTGAAGCTTTCTTT	CSARDPAGEGTEAFF
TRBV2	few	13	NA	TRBJ1-1	TGTGCCAGCAGTGAATGGGAGGGGGCTGAAGCTTTCTTT	CASSEWEGAEAFF
TRBV11-2	many	15	TRBD2	TRBJ2-5	TGTGCCAGCAGCCAGACTAGCGGGGGTGGTGAGACCCAGTACTTC	CASSQTSGGGETQYF
TRBV12-3/TRBV12-4	few	16	TRBD2	TRBJ2-1	TGTGCCAGCAGCCCCGGGGGGGCGGGCTCCTACAATGAGCAGTTCTTC	CASSPGGAGSYNEQFF
TRBV7-3	few	13	NA	TRBJ2-2	TGTGCCAGCAGCTCGTCGCGGAACGGGGAGCTGTTTTTT	CASSSSRNGELFF
TRBV7-2	few	14	NA	TRBJ2-3	TGTGCCAGCAGCTTAGGTTTTGGCACAGATACGCAGTATTTT	CASSLGFGTDTQYF
TRBV6-4	NA	16	TRBD2	TRBJ2-3	TGTGCCAGCAGTGACTCGACTAGCGGGGTTGTAGATACGCAGTATTTT	CASSDSTSGVVDTQYF
TRBV9	NA	13	NA	TRBJ1-1	TGTGCCAGCAGCACCAGGGGAGGTCGGGCGGCTTTCTTT	CASSTRGGRAAFF
TRBV7-2	NA	16	TRBD2	TRBJ2-7	TGTGCCAGCAGCCGAGGACTAGCGGGGGACGCCTACGAGCAGTACTTC	CASSRGLAGDAYEQYF
TRBV4-1	NA	18	TRBD2	TRBJ2-3	TGCGCCAGCAGCCGACAACTGATTAGCGGGGGGAGCACAGATACGCAGTATTTT	CASSRQLISGGSTDTQYF
TRBV6-1	NA	15	NA	TRBJ2-6	TGTGCCAGCACGGCAGGGCAGGCTGGGGCCAACGTCCTGACTTTC	CASTAGQAGANVLTF
TRBV12-3/TRBV12-4	many	14	NA	TRBJ1-2	TGTGCCAGCAGTCCCGGCCGACGCGGACGAGGCTACACCTTC	CASSPGRRGRGYTF
TRBV4-1	few	16	NA	TRBJ1-2	TGCGCCAGCAGCCAAGTGTTCCGGCCAGGGGACTATGGCTACACCTTC	CASSQVFRPGDYGYTF
TRBV5-1	few	17	NA	TRBJ1-6	TGCGCCAGCAGCTTGGAGGCGGGCAGAACGCGATATTCACCCCTCCACTTT	CASSLEAGRTRYSPLHF
TRBV6-2/TRBV6-3	few	17	NA	TRBJ1-6	TGTGCCAGCAGTTACAGTGGAGGCCGATCTACGAATTCACCCCTCCACTTT	CASSYSGGRSTNSPLHF
TRBV7-8	NA	15	NA	TRBJ1-3	TGTGCCAGCAGCCCCGGCTGGGCGTTTGGAAACACCATATATTTT	CASSPGWAFGNTIYF
TRBV27	few	17	NA	TRBJ1-5	TGTGCCAGCAGTTCCAAGGAGGGGGGGACTCGCAATCAGCCCCAGCATTTT	CASSSKEGGTRNQPQHF
TRBV5-1	NA	13	NA	TRBJ2-5	TGCGCCAGCAGCTTGGGGGACACAGGGACCCAGTACTTC	CASSLGDTGTQYF
TRBV6-5	many	14	NA	TRBJ1-1	TGTGCCAGCAGTTACTCTCGACAGAACACTGAAGCTTTCTTT	CASSYSRQNTEAFF
TRBV7-9	few	16	NA	TRBJ1-6	TGTGCCAGCAGCTTAAGGAGTCCAGGGAATAATTCACCCCTCCACTTT	CASSLRSPGNNSPLHF
TRBV7-9	many	13	TRBD1	TRBJ1-2	TGTGCCAGCAGCCCTGACAGGGGCTATGGCTACACCTTC	CASSPDRGYGYTF
TRBV20-1	NA	10	NA	TRBJ1-1	TGCAGTGCTAGAGCCACTGAAGCTTTCTTT	CSARATEAFF
TRBV28	few	13	NA	TRBJ2-5	TGTGCCAGCGGTGCCGGGGGCCCAGAGACCCAGTACTTC	CASGAGGPETQYF
TRBV5-1	few	13	NA	TRBJ2-1	TGCGCCAGCAGCTTGGGGGAACCCAATGAGCAGTTCTTC	CASSLGEPNEQFF
TRBV7-9	many	14	NA	TRBJ1-1	TGTGCCAGCAGCTTAATGGGTGCGAACACTGAAGCTTTCTTT	CASSLMGANTEAFF
TRBV27	few	15	TRBD1	TRBJ1-5	TGTGCCAGCAGTTTAGACAGGGTTGGCAATCAGCCCCAGCATTTT	CASSLDRVGNQPQHF
TRBV4-2	NA	16	TRBD2	TRBJ2-7	TGTGCCAGCAGCTTATGGACGGGGGGGACGGCCTACGAGCAGTACTTC	CASSLWTGGTAYEQYF
TRBV20-1	few	14	NA	TRBJ2-2	TGCAGTGCTAGCTGGGTTGCCAGCACCGGGGAGCTGTTTTTT	CSASWVASTGELFF
TRBV5-1	NA	15	NA	TRBJ2-3	TGCGCCAGCAGCTTTGCGAGACTAGTGGTGGATACGCAGTATTTT	CASSFARLVVDTQYF
TRBV20-1	NA	14	NA	TRBJ1-1	TGCAGTGCCACTCGAGACGAGGGGTCAGGAAAAGCTTTCTTT	CSATRDEGSGKAFF
TRBV7-2	few	14	NA	TRBJ1-6	TGTGCCAGCAGCTTAGAAGGGAGAAATTCACCCCTCCACTTT	CASSLEGRNSPLHF
TRBV20-1	few	13	NA	TRBJ1-2	TGCAGTGCTAGAACAGAGGCCCCCTATGGCTACACCTTC	CSARTEAPYGYTF
TRBV20-1	many	13	NA	TRBJ1-6	TGCAGTGGAAGGAGCTCCTATAATTCACCCCTCCACTTT	CSGRSSYNSPLHF
TRBV5-5	many	12	NA	TRBJ1-1	TGTGCCAGCAGTAAGGGAAACACTGAAGCTTTCTTT	CASSKGNTEAFF
TRBV5-1	NA	15	TRBD1	TRBJ1-2	TGCGCCAGCAGTCAACTCCCGGGACAGGTGGAAGGCTACACCTTC	CASSQLPGQVEGYTF
TRBV7-6	few	14	NA	TRBJ2-1	TGTGCCAGCAGCGCCCCCTCGTTTGGGCGTGCTCTGTTCTTC	CASSAPSFGRALFF